A selection of T cell receptor beta chains follows, all from one sample in a study of type 1 and type 2 diabetes patients. TCRdb processed the multiplex PCR reads anew with MiXCR; each CDR3 protein has one entry. The sample records 270,000 or so distinct CDR3 sequences, more than 45% being singletons. Sequenced: peripheral blood mononuclear cells (PBMCs). Receptors were obtained from a man aged 18 to 30 with type 2 diabetes. CDR3s include the opening cysteine and the closing phenylalanine or tryptophan. D genes are given only for firm matches.

v_call: TRBV2; d_call: TRBD2; cdr3_aa: CASSGSSGRLSEQFF
v_call: TRBV7-8; d_call: TRBD1; cdr3_aa: CASSLAGQGARNSPLHF
v_call: TRBV15; d_call: .; cdr3_aa: CATSSRHWDTPYEQYF
v_call: TRBV29-1; d_call: TRBD1; cdr3_aa: CSVGQGREGLFF
v_call: TRBV30; d_call: .; cdr3_aa: CAWSEGTFRNSPLHF
v_call: TRBV6-5; d_call: .; cdr3_aa: CASSYKPHQGARETQYF
v_call: TRBV12-3/TRBV12-4; d_call: .; cdr3_aa: CASSSAEDRIEAFF
v_call: TRBV19; d_call: TRBD2; cdr3_aa: CASSLPGLAVDTQYF
v_call: TRBV7-3; d_call: .; cdr3_aa: CASSPRQDSATGELFF
v_call: TRBV15; d_call: .; cdr3_aa: CASGGGGEQYF
v_call: TRBV15; d_call: .; cdr3_aa: CATSRDNTLFTDTQYF
v_call: TRBV7-9; d_call: .; cdr3_aa: CASSLPGTAEAFF
v_call: TRBV4-3; d_call: .; cdr3_aa: CASSQGWLVGQPRETQYF
v_call: TRBV6-6; d_call: TRBD2; cdr3_aa: CASSFGRGGRALETQYF
v_call: TRBV30; d_call: .; cdr3_aa: CAWSVLRDPYGYTF
v_call: TRBV12-3/TRBV12-4; d_call: .; cdr3_aa: CASSLAEGLNYEQYF
v_call: TRBV9; d_call: .; cdr3_aa: CASSVSGSPAHNEQFF
v_call: TRBV15; d_call: .; cdr3_aa: CATSGRGSPLHF
v_call: TRBV11-1; d_call: .; cdr3_aa: CASSRLRVDTDTQYF